This entry lists 9 T cell receptor beta chains sequenced from one sample in a study of CD8+CD57+ T cells in acquired aplastic anemia. Profiles of TCR beta VDJ and CDR3 were generated from a genomic DNA template. A single record per CDR3 protein comes from TCRdb applying MiXCR to the reads. The table has 100,000 to 150,000 distinct CDR3 sequences, 48% seen once. Material for sequencing was sorted CD4+, CD8+, or CD8+CD57+ T cells (not recorded which) from PBMCs. The source is a human donor in good health, serving as a control.

There are many counts of this clonotype. This chain connects TRBV12-3 or TRBV12-4 to TRBJ2-2; 8 positions match TRBD1. V lost 7 bases, J lost 7 bases, and 8 bases stayed unmatched. This CDR3 has 14 residues. The DNA of the CDR3 is TGTGCCAGCACCAGACAGGGGACGGGCGGGGAGCTGTTTTTT. It yields the protein CASTRQGTGGELFF.

This clonotype was picked up a small number of times. The chain links TRBV14 to TRBJ2-5; 9 bases fit TRBD1. The CDR3 extends over 15 amino acids. CDR1 and CDR2 from the germline V gene are SGHDN and FVKESK. J lost 5 bases, V lost 6 bases, and 10 bases had no gene match. CDR3 DNA: TGTGCCAGCAGTGCGGAGACAGGGGGTTCGGAGACCCAGTACTTC. Translated: CASSAETGGSETQYF. The entire variable domain, with the rest obtained from reference TRBV14 and TRBJ2-5, is as follows: EAGVTQFPSHSVIEKGQTVTLRCDPISGHDNLYWYRRVMGKEIKFLLHFVKESKQDESGMPNNRFLAERTGGTYSTLKVQPAELEDSGVYFCASSAETGGSETQYFGPGTRLLVL.

This clonotype was seen a handful of times. CDR3 in DNA: TGTGCCACCAGCAGAGTTACGAGGGTTAGCAATCAGCCCCAGCATTTT. This sequence encodes CATSRVTRVSNQPQHF. This chain links TRBV15 with TRBJ1-5; no clear D. V lost 1 base and J lost 0, with 10 bases in between. The CDR3 consists of 16 residues. Germline loops: CDR1 LNHNV, CDR2 YYDKDF (reference sequence). The whole variable domain, filled in from reference TRBV15 and TRBJ1-5, reads DAMVIQNPRYQVTQFGKPVTLSCSQTLNHNVMYWYQQKSSQAPKLLFHYYDKDFNNEADTPDNFQSRRPNTSFCFLDIRSPGLGDTAMYLCATSRVTRVSNQPQHFGDGTRLSIL.

On this clonotype itself: One end of the junction varies from germline; a read error may be responsible. The V gene is TRBV7-9, the J gene TRBJ2-5; 7 nucleotides align to TRBD1. This CDR3 region has 15 residues. CDR1 is SEHNR, CDR2 FQNEAQ, per germline (reference sequence). The DNA for the CDR3 is TGCGCCAGCAGTCTTCCGGGACAGTCACAAGAGACCCAGTACTTC. It codes for CASSLPGQSQETQYF.

This chain links TRBV11-1 with TRBJ1-2; TRBD1 might be the D (6 bases). The CDR3 length is 16 residues. V was cut by 5 bases and J by 3 bases, with 19 bases left in between. The V gene's germline CDR1 is SGHAT and CDR2 FQDESV (reference sequence). CDR3 in amino acids: CASSSFSPQGHYGYTF. The CDR3, as DNA: TGTGCCAGCAGCAGTTTCTCCCCACAGGGACACTATGGCTACACCTTC. The entire variable domain, with the rest obtained from reference TRBV11-1 and TRBJ1-2, is as follows: EAEVAQSPRYKITEKSQAVAFWCDPISGHATLYWYRQILGQGPELLVQFQDESVVDDSQLPKDRFSAERLKGVDSTLKIQPAELGDSAMYLCASSSFSPQGHYGYTFGSGTRLTVV.

This clonotype was seen ten or more times. The J gene is TRBJ2-1, the V gene TRBV6-1; 14 bases are shared with TRBD2. V lost 6 bases to trimming and J lost 6 bases; unmatched junction nucleotides: 4. CDR3 length: 15 residues. Germline V gene lookup returns CDR1 MNHNS and CDR2 SASEGT. CDR3 residues: CASSPGTSGGNEQFF. The CDR3 DNA is TGTGCCAGCAGCCCCGGGACTAGCGGGGGCAATGAGCAGTTCTTC.

There are many counts of this clonotype. The chain carries TRBV20-1 and TRBJ2-7; D possibly uses TRBD1 or TRBD2 (5 bases each). The CDR3 loop spans 14 amino acids. Trimming took 4 bases from V and 5 from J, leaving 18 bases between them. Germline CDR1 is DFQATT and CDR2 is SNEGSKA (reference sequence). The chain's CDR3 is CSANTPGPRDEQYF. The CDR3, as DNA: TGCAGTGCTAACACCCCGGGACCCCGGGACGAGCAGTACTTC.

This clonotype was seen ten or more times. The chain carries TRBV18 and TRBJ2-7; TRBD2 matches 9 bases. Unmatched junction bases numbered 7, after V lost 0 bases and J lost 4 bases. There are 16 residues in the CDR3. The V gene's germline CDR1 is KGHSH and CDR2 LQKENI. The CDR3 DNA reads as TGTGCCAGCTCACCACCGACTAGCGGCCGCCCTTACGAGCAGTACTTC. As protein: CASSPPTSGRPYEQYF.

The chain uses TRBV19 and TRBJ2-3; maybe TRBD2 (6 bases). The CDR3 length is 16 residues. Between the trimmed V and J ends, which lost 1 base and 2 bases, there was a span of 13 bases. The germline V gene has CDR1 LNHDA and CDR2 SQIVND (reference sequence). CDR3 sequence (DNA): TGTGCCAGTAGTATAGGTCGGGGGACCTACACAGATACGCAGTATTTT. Its translation is CASSIGRGTYTDTQYF.